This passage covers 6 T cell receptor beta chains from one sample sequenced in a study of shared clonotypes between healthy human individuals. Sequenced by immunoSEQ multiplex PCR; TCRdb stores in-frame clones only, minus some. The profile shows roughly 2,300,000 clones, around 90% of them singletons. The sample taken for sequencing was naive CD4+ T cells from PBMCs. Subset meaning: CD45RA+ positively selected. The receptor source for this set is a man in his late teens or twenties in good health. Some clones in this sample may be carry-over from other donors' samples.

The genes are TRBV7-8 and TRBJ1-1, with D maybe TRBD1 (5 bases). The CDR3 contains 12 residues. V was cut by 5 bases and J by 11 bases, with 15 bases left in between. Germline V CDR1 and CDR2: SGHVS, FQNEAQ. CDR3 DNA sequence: TGTGCCAGCAGCGCCCGGGGCCCATTCGCTTTCTTT. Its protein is CASSARGPFAFF.

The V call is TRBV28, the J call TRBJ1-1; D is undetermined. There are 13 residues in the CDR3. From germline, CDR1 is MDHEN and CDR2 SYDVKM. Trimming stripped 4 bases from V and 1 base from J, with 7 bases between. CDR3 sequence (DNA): TGTGCCAGCAGTTCCTATAAGAACACTGAAGCTTTCTTT. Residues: CASSSYKNTEAFF.

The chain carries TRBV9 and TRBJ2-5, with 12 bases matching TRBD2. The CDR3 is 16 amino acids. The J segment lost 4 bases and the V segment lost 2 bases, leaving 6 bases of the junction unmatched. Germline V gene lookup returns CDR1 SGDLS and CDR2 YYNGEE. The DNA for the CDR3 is TGTGCCAGCAGCGTGACTAGCGGGAGTATACGAGAGACCCAGTACTTC. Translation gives CASSVTSGSIRETQYF. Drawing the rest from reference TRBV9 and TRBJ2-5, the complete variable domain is DSGVTQTPKHLITATGQRVTLRCSPRSGDLSVYWYQQSLDQGLQFLIQYYNGEERAKGNILERFSAQQFPDLHSELNLSSLELGDSALYFCASSVTSGSIRETQYFGPGTRLLVL.

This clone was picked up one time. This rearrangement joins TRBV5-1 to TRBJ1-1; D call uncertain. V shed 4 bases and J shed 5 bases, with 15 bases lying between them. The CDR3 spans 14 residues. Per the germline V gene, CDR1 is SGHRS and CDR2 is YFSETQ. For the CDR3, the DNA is TGCGCCAGCAGCCCCCAAGGAGGAGAGACTGAAGCTTTCTTT. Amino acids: CASSPQGGETEAFF.

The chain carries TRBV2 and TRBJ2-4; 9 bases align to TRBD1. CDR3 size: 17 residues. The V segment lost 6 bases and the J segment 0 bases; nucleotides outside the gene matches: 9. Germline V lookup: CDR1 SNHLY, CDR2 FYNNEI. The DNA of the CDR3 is TGTGCCAGCAGCGACGGGACAGGGCCCGCAGCCAAAAACATTCAGTACTTC. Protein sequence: CASSDGTGPAAKNIQYF.

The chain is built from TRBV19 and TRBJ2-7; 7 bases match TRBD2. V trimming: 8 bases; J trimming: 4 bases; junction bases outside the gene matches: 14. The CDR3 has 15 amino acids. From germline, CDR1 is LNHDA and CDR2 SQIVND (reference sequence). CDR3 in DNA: TGTGCCAGTGCAGTGAGGGCGGGAGAAATGTACGAGCAGTACTTC. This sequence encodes CASAVRAGEMYEQYF. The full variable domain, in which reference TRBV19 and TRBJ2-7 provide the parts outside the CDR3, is DGGITQSPKYLFRKEGQNVTLSCEQNLNHDAMYWYRQDPGQGLRLIYYSQIVNDFQKGDIAEGYSVSREKKESFPLTVTSAQKNPTAFYLCASAVRAGEMYEQYFGPGTRLTVT.